The present entry profiles one T cell receptor (beta chain) with its context. Its antigen remains unknown. Time point meaning: newly diagnosed GD, antithyroid drugs for less than 3 months. Researchers made the TCR library from RNA that was extracted from PBMCs. The data derive from a study of regulatory T cells in long-lasting Graves disease. General study findings and limits: Small sample size may have lowered accuracy. When disease was persistent, TRBV28, TRBJ1-2 and TRBJ2-5 were the favored segments.

Construction of TCR beta libraries relied on iRepertoire HTBI primers and on Arm-PCR targeting CDR3 regions. Via MiXCR, TCRdb re-called the multiplex PCR reads, giving one row per CDR3 protein. The sample lists roughly 520,000 distinct CDR3 sequences, 12% occurring once. The ends were cut back, 0 bases at V and 2 bases at J, with 11 bases in the middle. CDR3 length: 16 amino acids. CDR1 is SGHRS and CDR2 is YFSETQ in the germline V gene. The same sample was also studied in work on T cells in Graves' hyperthyroidism and ophthalmopathy.

The chain has TRBV5-1 and TRBJ2-2; maybe TRBD1 (5 bases). This sequence originates from a woman in her 30s with Graves disease. Sequencing was performed on peripheral blood mononuclear cells (PBMCs), taken at new diagnosis, from a patient treated with antithyroid drugs. The CDR3, as DNA: TGCGCCAGCAGCTTGGAAGGGGCAATAAACACCGGGGAGCTGTTTTTT. Translated: CASSLEGAINTGELFF.